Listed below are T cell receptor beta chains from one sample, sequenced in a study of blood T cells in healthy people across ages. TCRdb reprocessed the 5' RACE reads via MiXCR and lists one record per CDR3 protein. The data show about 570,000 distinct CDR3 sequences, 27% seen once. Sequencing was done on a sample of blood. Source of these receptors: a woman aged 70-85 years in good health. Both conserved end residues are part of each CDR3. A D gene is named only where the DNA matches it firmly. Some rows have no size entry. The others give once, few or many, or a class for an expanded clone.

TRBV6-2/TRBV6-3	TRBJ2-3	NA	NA	TGTGCCGGCAGTTCAAGGGACTTCACAGATACGCAGTATTTT	CAGSSRDFTDTQYF
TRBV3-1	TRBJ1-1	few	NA	TGTGCCAGCAGCCACCTATCCATGAACACTGAAGCTTTCTTT	CASSHLSMNTEAFF
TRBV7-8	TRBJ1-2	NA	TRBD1	TGTGCCAGCAGCTCGACAGGGGTCGGCGACTGGCCCACCTTC	CASSSTGVGDWPTF
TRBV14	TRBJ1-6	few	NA	TGTGCCAGCAGCCAACAGGGACTGGTAAATTCACCCCTCCACTTT	CASSQQGLVNSPLHF
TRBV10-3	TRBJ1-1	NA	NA	TGTGCCTCTCAAGGCTACTCGGGGGTCGGGAACACTGAAGCTTTCTTT	CASQGYSGVGNTEAFF
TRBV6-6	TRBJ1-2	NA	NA	TGTGCCAGCATCGACCCTGGGCGGGTCTATGGCTACACCTTC	CASIDPGRVYGYTF
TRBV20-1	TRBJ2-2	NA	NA	TGCAGTGCTCCGACCCAGACGAACACCGGGGAGCTGTTTTTT	CSAPTQTNTGELFF
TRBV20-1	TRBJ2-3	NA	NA	TGCAGCGTCACCGGTAGCGGCACAGATACGCAGTATTTT	CSVTGSGTDTQYF
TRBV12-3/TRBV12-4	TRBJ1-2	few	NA	TGTGCCAGCAGGCCAGACAGGTCCCTTAACTATGGCTACACCTTC	CASRPDRSLNYGYTF
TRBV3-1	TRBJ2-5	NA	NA	TGTGCCAGCAGCCAAGATACAATCTATGGGACTCCGGAGACCCAGTACTTC	CASSQDTIYGTPETQYF
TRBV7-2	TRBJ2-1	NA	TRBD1	TGTGCCAGCAGCCCCCGGGACAGGGGCGGAAATGAGCAGTTCTTC	CASSPRDRGGNEQFF
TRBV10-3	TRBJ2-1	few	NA	TGTGCCATCAGTGAGGGACAGAGGCAGTTCTTC	CAISEGQRQFF
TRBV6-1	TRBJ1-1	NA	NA	TGTGCCAGCAGTCCATTTCAGGGAGCTTTCTTT	CASSPFQGAFF
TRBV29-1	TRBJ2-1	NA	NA	TGCAGCGTTGGGAGGTCGGGTGAGCAGTTCTTC	CSVGRSGEQFF
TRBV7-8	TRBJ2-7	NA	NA	TGTGCCAGCAGCTTAGGAGGGCGGAGGAGCTCCTACGAGCAGTACTTC	CASSLGGRRSSYEQYF
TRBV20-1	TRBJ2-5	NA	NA	TGCAGTGCTAGCCGGACTACAAGCCGCCAAGAGACCCAGTACTTC	CSASRTTSRQETQYF
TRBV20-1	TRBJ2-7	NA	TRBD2	TGCAGTGCTAGAAGAAGACTAGCAGGTAGGAGCTCCTACGAGCAGTACTTC	CSARRRLAGRSSYEQYF
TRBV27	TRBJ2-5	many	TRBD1	TGTGCCAGCAGTTTATCAGGGGGCGGCCAAGAGACCCAGTACTTC	CASSLSGGGQETQYF
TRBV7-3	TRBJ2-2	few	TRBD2	TGTGCCAGCAGTCCACTAGCGGTAAACACCGGGGAGCTGTTTTTT	CASSPLAVNTGELFF
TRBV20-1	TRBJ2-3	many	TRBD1	TGCAGTGCTAAGGACAGGAGCACAGATACGCAGTATTTT	CSAKDRSTDTQYF
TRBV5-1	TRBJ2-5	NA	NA	TGCGCCAGCAGCGGCGGACGGGGAGAGACCCAGTACTTC	CASSGGRGETQYF
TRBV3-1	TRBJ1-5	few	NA	TGTGCCAGCAGCCAAGAGGGGGGGAATCAGCCCCAGCATTTT	CASSQEGGNQPQHF
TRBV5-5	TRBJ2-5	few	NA	TGTGCCAGCAGCTTCCGCCAGGGGACCCAGTACTTC	CASSFRQGTQYF
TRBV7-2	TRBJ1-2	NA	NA	TGTGCCAGCAGCTCTCAAATGACAGGCTATGGCTACACCTTC	CASSSQMTGYGYTF
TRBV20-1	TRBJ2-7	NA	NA	TGCAGTGCTAGAGGACGGGGGGCGGGCGAGCAGTACTTC	CSARGRGAGEQYF
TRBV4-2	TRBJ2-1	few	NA	TGTGCCAGCAGCCAAGTGCGGGACTCCTACAATGAGCAGTTCTTC	CASSQVRDSYNEQFF
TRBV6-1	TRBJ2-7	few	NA	TGTGCCAGCAGCGCCAGCGCGCTCGGCTACGAGCAGTACTTC	CASSASALGYEQYF
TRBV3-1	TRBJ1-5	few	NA	TGTGCCAGCAGCCAAGGGGGTAGTCAGCCCCAGCATTTT	CASSQGGSQPQHF
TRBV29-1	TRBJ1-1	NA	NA	TGCAGCGTTGAAAACCGTGAAGCTTTCTTT	CSVENREAFF
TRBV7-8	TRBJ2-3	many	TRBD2	TGTGCCAGCACCCACCGGGGGGACACAGATACGCAGTATTTT	CASTHRGDTDTQYF
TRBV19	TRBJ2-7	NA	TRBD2	TGTGCCAGTAGTAAAAAGGGACTAGCCTACGAGCAGTACTTC	CASSKKGLAYEQYF
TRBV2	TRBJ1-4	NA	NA	TGTGCTACCCGACTAGAGTTAAATGAAAAACTGTTTTTT	CATRLELNEKLFF
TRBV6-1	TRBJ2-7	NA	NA	TGTGCCAGCAGTGGCGGAAAGGGGTCCTACGAGCAGTACTTC	CASSGGKGSYEQYF
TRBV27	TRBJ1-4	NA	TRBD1	TGTGCCAGCAGCTACCGACAGGGGAGGATGGTGTCAGGAAAACTGTTTTTT	CASSYRQGRMVSGKLFF
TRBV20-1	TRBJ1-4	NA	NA	TGCAGTGCTAGAGTTGGCAGGCCTTTGGAAAAACTGTTTTTT	CSARVGRPLEKLFF
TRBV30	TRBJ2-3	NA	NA	TGTGCCTGGAACGAGGGAGGTGCAGGATATACGCAGTATTTT	CAWNEGGAGYTQYF
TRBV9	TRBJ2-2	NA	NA	TGTGCCAGCCGAGCGCTAGAGAACACCGGGGAGCTGTTTTTT	CASRALENTGELFF
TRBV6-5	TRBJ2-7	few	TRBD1	TGTGCCAGCAGTTACCTCCGGGACAGGGATAACGAGCAGTACTTC	CASSYLRDRDNEQYF
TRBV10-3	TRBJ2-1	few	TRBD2	TGTGAATCATGGGCTAGCGGGGGGTACGACAATGAGCAGTTCTTC	CESWASGGYDNEQFF
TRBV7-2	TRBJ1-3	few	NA	TGTGCCAGCAGCTTGGCCATTCCCTCTGGAAACACCATATATTTT	CASSLAIPSGNTIYF
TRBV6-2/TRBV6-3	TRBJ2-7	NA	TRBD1	TGTGCCAGCAGTAGGGACAGGGCACCCTACGAGCAGTACTTC	CASSRDRAPYEQYF
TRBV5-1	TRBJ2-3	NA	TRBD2	TGCGCCAGCAGCTTGCGCGGGAGCGACACAGATATGCAGTATTTT	CASSLRGSDTDMQYF
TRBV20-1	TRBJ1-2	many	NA	TGCAGTGCCCTGACAGGAGGACGCCCTGGCTACACCTTC	CSALTGGRPGYTF
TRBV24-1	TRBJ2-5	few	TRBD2	TGTGCCACCAGTGAGGGGGGGCAAGAGACCCAGTACTTC	CATSEGGQETQYF
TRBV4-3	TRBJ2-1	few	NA	TGCGCCAGCAGCCAAGTCCCCACGGGCAATGAGCAGTTCTTC	CASSQVPTGNEQFF
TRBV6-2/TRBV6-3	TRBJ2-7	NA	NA	TGTGCCAGCAGGCGGCGGGACAGTTCCTACGAGCAGTACTTC	CASRRRDSSYEQYF
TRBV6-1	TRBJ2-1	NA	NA	TGTGCCAGCAGTGTTACCGGGGGGCGATCCTACAATGAGCAGTTCTTC	CASSVTGGRSYNEQFF
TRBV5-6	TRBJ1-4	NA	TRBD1	TGTGCCAGCAGCTTGACCCCCGGGACAGGGAATGAAAAACTGTTTTTT	CASSLTPGTGNEKLFF
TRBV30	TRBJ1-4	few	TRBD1	TGTGCCTGGAGGGGGACAGGGGGAAGGGAAAAACTGTTTTTT	CAWRGTGGREKLFF
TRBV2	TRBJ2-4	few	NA	TGTGCCAGCATGCCTGACCGAGCCAAAAACATTCAGTACTTC	CASMPDRAKNIQYF
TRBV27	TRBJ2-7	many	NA	TGTGCCAGCAGTTTAGTAGGCAGCTCCTACGAGCAGTACTTC	CASSLVGSSYEQYF
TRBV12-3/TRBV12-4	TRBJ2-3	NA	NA	TGTGCCAGCAGTTTAGGGCGGGGCGGCCGAACAGATACGCAGTATTTT	CASSLGRGGRTDTQYF
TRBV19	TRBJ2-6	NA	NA	TGTGCCAGTAGCCCGACAGGGACTATAACTGGGGCCAACGTCCTGACTTTC	CASSPTGTITGANVLTF
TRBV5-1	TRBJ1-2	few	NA	TGCGCCAGCAGCGAGGACAGCCCTAACTATGGCTACACCTTC	CASSEDSPNYGYTF
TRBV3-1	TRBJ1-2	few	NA	TGTGCCAGCAGCCCCGTGTTTGGGGACTCTAACTATGGCTACACCTTC	CASSPVFGDSNYGYTF
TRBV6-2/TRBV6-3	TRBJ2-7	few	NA	TGTGCCAGCAGAAGTGGGGCGAACGAGCAGTACTTC	CASRSGANEQYF
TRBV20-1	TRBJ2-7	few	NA	TGCAGTGCTAGAGTGGGCGGGACAGTCTCCTACGAGCAGTACTTC	CSARVGGTVSYEQYF
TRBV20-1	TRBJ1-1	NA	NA	TGCAGTGCTAGGTTACAGGGGAACACTGAAGCTTTCTTT	CSARLQGNTEAFF